The TCR beta chain under discussion was sequenced for a study of OX40 agonist ivuxolimab in advanced cancers. In the study overall: It was ivuxolimab, an agonistic anti-OX40 (CD134) antibody, that patients were treated with.

Profiling relied on immunoSEQ multiplex PCR, and the TCRdb table lists in-frame clones only, not all of them. This table holds under 95,000 clones, 86% found once. Regarding the study as a whole: Clones of CD4+ and CD8+ blood T cells grew by week 6 at doses of 0.1 to 3.0 mg/kg. Partial responders receiving 0.1-3.0 mg/kg showed among the lowest clonal expansion.

Germline CDR1 is MGHRA and CDR2 is YSYEKL. The length of the CDR3 is 17 residues. V lost 4 bases to trimming and J lost 5 bases, with 23 bases between them. On this clone itself: The antigen remains unidentified.

Autoimmune disease history or systemic immunosuppression barred patients. J is TRBJ1-2 and V is TRBV4-1; D is undetermined. The sequence was collected from an adult with an advanced solid tumor such as melanoma, head and neck, liver or kidney cancer. The starting material was CD4+ or CD8+ T cells sorted from blood, obtained in a trial of the OX40 agonist ivuxolimab. The CDR3 loop reads CASSPLLPGSAFYGYTF. Written as DNA, the CDR3 is TGCGCCAGCAGCCCTCTTTTACCGGGATCGGCTTTTTATGGCTACACCTTC.